This T cell receptor beta chain emerged from a study of T-cell memory formation after mild COVID-19 (dated by TCRdb to about 2021). Context from the whole study: Most TCR sequence clusters were specific to one of the two donors. Longitudinal TCRalpha and TCRbeta repertoire sequencing tracked T-cell clones expanding and contracting after mild COVID-19 in a couple of donors. Two young, previously healthy adult volunteers, one female and one male, were included in the cohort. Findings and caveats that apply to the study as a whole: Some responding clones were detected in pre-infection memory, suggesting pre-existing cross-reactive memory T cells joined the SARS-CoV-2 response. From day 15 to 85, contracting clones showed balanced CD4/CD8 phenotypes, whereas a second wave of clones that expanded from day 15 to 37 leaned towards CD4+. Contracting CD4+ clones were located mainly in the CM and EM memory subsets, whereas CD8+ clones were found to be enriched in EMRA. The second-wave clones that peaked on day 37 were not confirmed to be SARS-CoV-2 specific. The study covered only two mild cases, and larger cohorts including severe cases with pre-infection samples were considered necessary.

In this sample, this clonotype turned up many times. The antigen it recognizes is unknown. Base qualities are not recorded, but no much larger clone differs from it by a single base. Ficoll-Paque density gradient centrifugation was the method used to isolate PBMCs. The instrument given in TCRdb is Illumina NovaSeq 6000. TCRalpha and TCRbeta cDNA libraries were constructed by 5'RACE with constant-segment primers, with sample barcodes and unique molecular identifiers being introduced. Trizol reagent was used to extract RNA from every sample. Libraries were amplified in two PCR steps, with a second sample barcode and Illumina TruSeq adapters added in the second step. Libraries were sequenced on an Illumina NovaSeq with 2 x 150 bp paired-end reads. As for the authors' bioinformatics: With migec v1.2.7, reads were demultiplexed and then collapsed into UMI-guided consensus sequences. Using mixcr v2.1.11, UMI consensuses were aligned to TRA and TRB V and J templates and then assembled into clonotypes. Clonotypes were classified as expanded or contracted when called significant by both edgeR and NoisET, with noise models trained on biological replicates. For edgeR calls, the thresholds were a false discovery rate-adjusted p below 0.01 and a log2 fold-change of 1. PCA with hierarchical clustering of max-normalized trajectories of the 1000 most abundant clonotypes was used as exploratory dynamics analysis. Separately sequenced CD4+ and CD8+ repertoires were used to assign the CD4 or CD8 phenotype of responding clones. The public sequencing data were trimmed at Q25 with fastp and processed into clonotypes with MiXCR by TCRdb, which kept only in-frame beta chains. Under each unique CDR3 protein, matching rows form one entry showing the most common genes and DNA. These V and J calls derive from TCRdb rather than the authors' analysis. The sample records 150,000 to 200,000 distinct CDR3 sequences, 11% of which are singletons. 3.5% to 4.5% of the sample is in the top ten clones.

Trimmed from V: 5 bases; trimmed from J: 5 bases; junction bases lacking a gene match: 6. Including cysteine and phenylalanine, the CDR3 has 15 amino acids. Only the CDR3 portion is preserved as DNA: 45 bases, with reading frame beginning at the first base. In the germline V gene, CDR1 corresponds to SGHTA and CDR2 to FQGNSA. This chain is built from TRBV7-2 and TRBJ1-4; TRBD1 agrees with 9 junctional bases. The source material was PBMCs or a T cell subset sorted from them (not recorded which). The clonotype was recovered from a man younger than 30 who had mild COVID-19 (a few samples of this study predate the infection). The sample titles of this study are shuffled in the database, so cell type and time point are left out; the donor was told from shared clones. The CDR3 here reads CASSANRGPNEKLFF. The nucleotide sequence is TGTGCCAGCAGCGCCAACAGGGGGCCCAATGAAAAACTGTTTTTT. The CDR3, completed at both ends by the reference TRBV7-2 and TRBJ1-4 genes, gives the full variable domain GAGVSQSPSNKVTEKGKDVELRCDPISGHTALYWYRQSLGQGLEFLIYFQGNSAPDKSGLPSDRFSAERTGGSVSTLTIQRTQQEDSAVYLCASSANRGPNEKLFFGSGTQLSVL.